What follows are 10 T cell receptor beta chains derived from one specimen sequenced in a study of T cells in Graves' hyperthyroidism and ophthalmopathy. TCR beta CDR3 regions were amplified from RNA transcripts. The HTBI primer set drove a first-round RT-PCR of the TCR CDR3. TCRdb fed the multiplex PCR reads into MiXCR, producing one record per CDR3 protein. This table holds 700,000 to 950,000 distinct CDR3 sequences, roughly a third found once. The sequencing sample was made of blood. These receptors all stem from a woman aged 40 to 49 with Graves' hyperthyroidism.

The CDR3, as DNA: TGTGCCAGCAGCCCTAGCTGGGTCACCGGGGAGCTGTTTTTT. Protein sequence: CASSPSWVTGELFF. The rearrangement joins TRBV7-9 to TRBJ2-2; D perhaps matches TRBD2 (5 bases). V lost 5 bases to trimming and J lost 4 bases, with 11 bases between them. Germline V gene data show CDR1 as SEHNR and CDR2 as FQNEAQ (reference sequence). The CDR3 consists of 14 residues. Variable domain in full (rest from reference TRBV7-9 and TRBJ2-2): DTGVSQNPRHKITKRGQNVTFRCDPISEHNRLYWYRQTLGQGPEFLTYFQNEAQLEKSRLLSDRFSAERPKGSFSTLEIQRTEQGDSAMYLCASSPSWVTGELFFGEGSRLTVL.

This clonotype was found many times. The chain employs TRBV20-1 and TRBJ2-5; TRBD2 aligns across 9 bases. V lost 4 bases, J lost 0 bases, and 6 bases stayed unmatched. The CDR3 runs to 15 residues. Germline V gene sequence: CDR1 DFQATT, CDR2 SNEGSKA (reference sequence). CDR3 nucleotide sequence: TGCAGTGCTATGGGGCTAGCGGGGTACCAAGAGACCCAGTACTTC. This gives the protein CSAMGLAGYQETQYF.

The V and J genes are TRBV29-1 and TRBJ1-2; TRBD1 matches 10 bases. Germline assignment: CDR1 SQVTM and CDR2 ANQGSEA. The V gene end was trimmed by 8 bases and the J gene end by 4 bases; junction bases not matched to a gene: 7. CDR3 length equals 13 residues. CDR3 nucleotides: TGCAGCTTGGGACAGGGGATGGCCTATGGCTACACCTTC. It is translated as CSLGQGMAYGYTF.

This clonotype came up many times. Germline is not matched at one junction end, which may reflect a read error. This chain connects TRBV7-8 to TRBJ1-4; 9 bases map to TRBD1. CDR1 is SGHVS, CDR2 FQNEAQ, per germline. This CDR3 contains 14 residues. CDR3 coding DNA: TGCGCCAGCAGCCCGATCACAGGGGGCGAAAAACTGTTTTTT. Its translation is CASSPITGGEKLFF.

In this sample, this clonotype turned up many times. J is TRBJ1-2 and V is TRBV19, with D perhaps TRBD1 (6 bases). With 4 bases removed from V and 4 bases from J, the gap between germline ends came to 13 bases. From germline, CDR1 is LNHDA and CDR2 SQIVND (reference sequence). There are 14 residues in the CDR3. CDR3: CASSTTGPLYGYTF. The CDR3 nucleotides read TGTGCCAGTAGTACGACAGGACCCCTCTATGGCTACACCTTC.

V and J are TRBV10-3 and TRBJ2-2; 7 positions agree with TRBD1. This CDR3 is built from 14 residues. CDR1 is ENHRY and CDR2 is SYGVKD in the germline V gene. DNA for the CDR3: TGTGCTAGCAGCTTCGACAGGGAGTCCGGGGAGCTGTTTTTT. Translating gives CASSFDRESGELFF.

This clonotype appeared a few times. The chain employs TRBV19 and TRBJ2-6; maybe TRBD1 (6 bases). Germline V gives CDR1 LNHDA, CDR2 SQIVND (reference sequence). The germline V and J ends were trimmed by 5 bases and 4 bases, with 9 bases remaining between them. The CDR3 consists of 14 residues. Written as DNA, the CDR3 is TGTGCCAGTAGTCCAGGACAGGGGGCCAACGTCCTGACTTTC. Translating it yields CASSPGQGANVLTF.

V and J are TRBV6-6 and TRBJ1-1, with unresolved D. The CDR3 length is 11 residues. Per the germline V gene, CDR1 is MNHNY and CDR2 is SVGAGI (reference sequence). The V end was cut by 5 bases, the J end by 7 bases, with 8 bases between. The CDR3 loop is CASSEPGEAFF. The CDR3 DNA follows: TGTGCCAGCAGTGAACCAGGTGAAGCTTTCTTT.

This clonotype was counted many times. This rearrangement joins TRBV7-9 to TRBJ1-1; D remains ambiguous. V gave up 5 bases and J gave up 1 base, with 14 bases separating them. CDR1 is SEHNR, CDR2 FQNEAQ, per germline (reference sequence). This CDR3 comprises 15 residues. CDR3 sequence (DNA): TGTGCCAGCAGCCCCGACGGGCACCCGAACACTGAAGCTTTCTTT. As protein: CASSPDGHPNTEAFF. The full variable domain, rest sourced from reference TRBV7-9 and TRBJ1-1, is DTGVSQNPRHKITKRGQNVTFRCDPISEHNRLYWYRQTLGQGPEFLTYFQNEAQLEKSRLLSDRFSAERPKGSFSTLEIQRTEQGDSAMYLCASSPDGHPNTEAFFGQGTRLTVV.

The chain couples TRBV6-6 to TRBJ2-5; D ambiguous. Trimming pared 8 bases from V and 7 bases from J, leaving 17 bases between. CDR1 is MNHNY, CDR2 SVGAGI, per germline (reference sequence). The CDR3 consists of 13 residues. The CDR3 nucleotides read TGTGCCAGCCATAGGACGGGTTTCGGGACCCAGTACTTC. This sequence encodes CASHRTGFGTQYF.